Below are 21 T cell receptor beta chains sequenced from a single sample in a study of response to subunit inactivated influenza vaccine listed by TCRdb under 2018. The library was prepared using RT-PCR. The instrument was an Illumina HiSeq 2500. In-frame beta chains were kept once TCRdb had trimmed the public reads at Q25 with fastp and called clones with MiXCR. Each record represents a unique CDR3 protein, reported with the most common genes and DNA among its rows. The sample table lists 290,000 or so distinct CDR3 sequences, roughly 22% of them with a count of one. The leading ten clones occupy about a tenth of the sample. This specimen consisted of PBMCs from blood, obtained 21 months after vaccination. The receptors were gathered from a man between 50 and 69 years old who received an inactivated influenza vaccine. Donor details come from another sample of the same person, matched by shared clones.

In DNA form, the CDR3 reads TGTGCCAGCAATCCCGGGACGCTCAACATGAACACTGAAGCTTTCTTT. This translates into CASNPGTLNMNTEAFF. V is TRBV28 and J is TRBJ1-1, with D possibly matching TRBD1 (5 bases). Germline V lookup: CDR1 MDHEN, CDR2 SYDVKM. V dropped 7 bases and J dropped 0 bases, with 18 bases sitting between them. The CDR3 spans 16 residues. Supplemented by reference TRBV28 and TRBJ1-1, the full variable domain reads DVKVTQSSRYLVKRTGEKVFLECVQDMDHENMFWYRQDPGLGLRLIYFSYDVKMKEKGDIPEGYSVSREKKERFSLILESASTNQTSMYLCASNPGTLNMNTEAFFGQGTRLTVV.

V is TRBV15 and J is TRBJ2-5; 10 bases match TRBD2. J gave up 3 bases and V 0 bases, and 10 bases lay outside the gene matches. Germline V gene sequence: CDR1 LNHNV, CDR2 YYDKDF (reference sequence). The CDR3 contains 18 residues. The CDR3 DNA reads TGTGCCACCAGCAGAGATTTGGCACTAGCGGGGATCGAAGAGACCCAGTACTTC. Its protein is CATSRDLALAGIEETQYF.

This clonotype was observed a few times. The V and J genes are TRBV3-1 and TRBJ1-5; TRBD1 matches 10 bases. V gave up 3 bases and J gave up 7 bases; unmatched junction bases: 3. There are 14 residues in the CDR3. Germline V gene sequence: CDR1 LGHDT, CDR2 YNNKEL (reference sequence). The CDR3 region has the DNA TGTGCCAGCAGCCACGACAGGGGGCGACAGCCCCAGCATTTT. Its protein is CASSHDRGRQPQHF.

J is TRBJ1-2 and V is TRBV19; maybe TRBD1 (6 bases). The length of the CDR3 is 13 residues. From germline, CDR1 is LNHDA and CDR2 SQIVND (reference sequence). Trimming cost V 7 bases and J 7 bases, with 16 bases left between them. In DNA, the CDR3 is TGTGCCAGTACCTGGCAGGGGATCTCTGGCTACACCTTC. As protein: CASTWQGISGYTF.

The genes are TRBV11-2 and TRBJ1-4, with unresolved D. The CDR3 has 18 residues. V was pared by 5 bases and J by 0 bases, with 19 bases between. CDR1 is SGHAT, CDR2 FQNNGV, per germline. The DNA for the CDR3 is TGTGCCAGCAGCCCCACCACAAGCGTGCGGGCAACTAATGAAAAACTGTTTTTT. Its translation is CASSPTTSVRATNEKLFF.

This clonotype has a handful of counts. J is TRBJ1-2 and V is TRBV7-2; tentative D call: TRBD1 (5 bases). The CDR3 extends over 16 amino acids. The germline V and J ends were trimmed by 6 bases and 6 bases, with 23 bases remaining between them. The germline V gene encodes CDR1 SGHTA and CDR2 FQGNSA. The CDR3 reads CASRLTGRTGPNGYTF. The DNA for the CDR3 is TGTGCCAGCAGACTTACAGGAAGAACAGGCCCCAATGGCTACACCTTC.

This clonotype was seen ten or more times. The chain has TRBV20-1 and TRBJ1-6; D is perhaps TRBD1 (6 bases). The CDR3 is made up of 16 amino acids. The germline V gene has CDR1 DFQATT and CDR2 SNEGSKA (reference sequence). Trimming left V 2 bases short and J 10 bases short, with 21 bases between. CDR3 nucleotides: TGCAGTGCTAGATACGGGGGCGCCCCTTTTGGATCACCCCTCCACTTT. Translation: CSARYGGAPFGSPLHF.

The chain links TRBV29-1 to TRBJ2-1, with D uncertain. With 3 bases removed from V and 4 bases from J, the gap between germline ends came to 4 bases. CDR3 size: 11 residues. CDR1 is SQVTM and CDR2 is ANQGSEA in the germline V gene. This CDR3 reads CSVESYNEQFF. The CDR3 DNA reads TGCAGCGTTGAGAGTTACAATGAGCAGTTCTTC.

This chain uses TRBV12-3 or TRBV12-4 with TRBJ1-2, with D uncertain. The V end lost 5 bases, the J end lost 3 bases, and 13 bases lay between the germline ends. The CDR3 covers 14 residues. The CDR3 sequence: CASSPGPAYYGYTF. CDR3 nucleotides: TGTGCCAGCAGTCCCGGGCCGGCCTACTATGGCTACACCTTC.

This clonotype was recorded a few times. This sequence joins TRBV27 and TRBJ2-2; 8 nucleotides agree with TRBD2. Per germline, CDR1 MNHEY and CDR2 SMNVEV (reference sequence). This CDR3 is 17 amino acids long. V dropped 3 bases and J dropped 6; count of bases not matched to a gene: 12. The DNA of the CDR3 is TGTGCCAGCAGTTTGGGTGCATGGGCGGGAGGTCCCGGGGAGCTGTTTTTT. Its translation is CASSLGAWAGGPGELFF.

CDR3 DNA sequence: TGCAGTGCTACAACAGGGGTACCAGGCAATCAGCCCCAGCATTTT. It codes for CSATTGVPGNQPQHF. The rearrangement joins TRBV20-1 to TRBJ1-5; 7 bases map to TRBD1. Germline assignment: CDR1 DFQATT and CDR2 SNEGSKA (reference sequence). The CDR3 is 15 residues long. Losses at the gene ends were 4 bases for V and 2 bases for J; bases not matched to a gene: 8.

This clonotype appeared a single time. The V call is TRBV12-3 or TRBV12-4, the J call TRBJ2-4; D is tentatively TRBD1 or TRBD2 (5 bases each). This CDR3 is built from 15 residues. V was trimmed by 6 bases and J by 7 bases, leaving 19 bases between them. The CDR3 nucleotides read TGTGCCAGCAGCCGGGACCTTACCTACAAGAACATTCAGTACTTC. Residues: CASSRDLTYKNIQYF.

V is TRBV6-1 and J is TRBJ1-1; no clear D. The CDR3 has 15 residues. Trimming stripped 2 bases from V and 4 bases from J, with 14 bases between. Germline V lookup: CDR1 MNHNS, CDR2 SASEGT. The CDR3 nucleotides read TGTGCCAGCAGTGAAATCGTCCGGATCGGCACTGAAGCTTTCTTT. Protein: CASSEIVRIGTEAFF.

The chain recombines TRBV10-3 with TRBJ1-5, with TRBD1 identical over 7 bases. This CDR3 is 14 amino acids long. The V gene's germline CDR1 is ENHRY and CDR2 SYGVKD. With V trimmed by 6 bases and J by 5 bases, 7 bases remained unmatched. This CDR3 reads CAISSTGADQPQHF. The CDR3 nucleotides read TGTGCCATCAGCTCAACAGGGGCCGATCAGCCCCAGCATTTT.

Only a few counts were recorded for this clonotype. The CDR3 sequence is CASTQDRDRSNQPQHF. The CDR3 DNA follows: TGTGCCAGCACTCAAGACAGGGATCGGAGCAATCAGCCCCAGCATTTT. The chain uses TRBV6-1 and TRBJ1-5; 7 nucleotides match TRBD1. In germline, CDR1 is MNHNS, CDR2 SASEGT. Germline trimming cut 7 bases from V and 1 base from J; bases unmatched to any gene: 10. This CDR3 is 16 amino acids long.

This clonotype appeared a single time. Given a much more abundant clone one base away, this may be a read error. The chain joins TRBV7-2 to TRBJ1-5; D unresolved. Looked up from germline, CDR1 is SGHTA and CDR2 is FQGNSA. This CDR3 spans 14 amino acids. In nucleotides, the CDR3 is TGTGCCAGCAGCTTAGACCCTAGGAATCAGCCCCAGCAATTT. This codes for CASSLDPRNQPQQF.

This clonotype was picked up one time. The gene calls are TRBV20-1 and TRBJ2-3; 8 nucleotides match TRBD2. CDR1 is DFQATT and CDR2 is SNEGSKA in the germline V gene (reference sequence). This CDR3 is built from 15 residues. Trimming took 5 bases from V and 3 from J; bases not matched to a gene: 10. CDR3 nucleotide sequence: TGCAGTGCTCCAGGGAGAACGGGAGGGACAGATACGCAGTATTTT. It is translated as CSAPGRTGGTDTQYF.

This clonotype was observed once. V and J are TRBV5-4 and TRBJ2-1; 9 bases are a match to TRBD2. In germline, CDR1 is SGHNT, CDR2 YYREEE (reference sequence). The CDR3 length is 15 residues. Trimming at V came to 2 bases and at J to 5 bases, leaving 5 bases not matched to a gene. The DNA of the CDR3 is TGTGCCAGCAGCTTTGCGGGAGGGCCCGACAATGAGCAGTTCTTC. As protein: CASSFAGGPDNEQFF.

V is TRBV12-3 or TRBV12-4 and J is TRBJ1-1; D uncertain. V lost 6 bases, J lost 2 bases, and 16 bases lay in between. This CDR3 is 15 amino acids long. CDR3 in DNA: TGTGCCAGCAGCCCCGCGGGAGGCGCTAACACTGAAGCTTTCTTT. Its protein product is CASSPAGGANTEAFF.

The chain recombines TRBV6-1 with TRBJ2-1; D not resolved. The CDR3 sequence is 14 residues long. V gave up 6 bases and J gave up 0 bases, with 9 bases separating them. Germline CDR1 and CDR2: MNHNS and SASEGT. CDR3 region: CASSSRRSYNEQFF. For the CDR3, the DNA is TGTGCCAGCAGCTCCCGGCGCTCCTACAATGAGCAGTTCTTC.

The chain links TRBV19 to TRBJ2-1, with 9 positions matching TRBD1. J was trimmed by 8 bases and V by 5 bases; bases with no gene match: 10. This CDR3 is 15 amino acids long. Germline values: CDR1 LNHDA, CDR2 SQIVND (reference sequence). CDR3 sequence (DNA): TGTGCCAGTAGTCCCCAGGACAGGGGACTGGATGAGCAGTTCTTC. Translating it yields CASSPQDRGLDEQFF.